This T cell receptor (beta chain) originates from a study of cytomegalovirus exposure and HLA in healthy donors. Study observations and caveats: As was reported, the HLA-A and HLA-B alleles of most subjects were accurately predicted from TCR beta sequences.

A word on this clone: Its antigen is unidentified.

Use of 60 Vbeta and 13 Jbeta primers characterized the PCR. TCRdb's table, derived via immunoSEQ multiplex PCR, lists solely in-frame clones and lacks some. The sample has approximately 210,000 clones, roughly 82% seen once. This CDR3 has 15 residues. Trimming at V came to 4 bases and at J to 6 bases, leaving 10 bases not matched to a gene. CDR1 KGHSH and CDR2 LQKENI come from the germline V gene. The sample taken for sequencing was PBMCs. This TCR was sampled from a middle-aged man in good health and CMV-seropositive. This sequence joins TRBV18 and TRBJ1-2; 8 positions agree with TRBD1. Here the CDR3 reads CASSLRTGLENGYTF. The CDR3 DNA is TGTGCCAGCTCACTACGGACAGGGCTGGAGAATGGCTACACCTTC. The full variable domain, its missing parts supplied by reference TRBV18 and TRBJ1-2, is NAGVMQNPRHLVRRRGQEARLRCSPMKGHSHVYWYRQLPEEGLKFMVYLQKENIIDESGMPKERFSAEFPKEGPSILRIQQVVRGDSAAYFCASSLRTGLENGYTFGSGTRLTVV.